This entry lists 4 T cell receptor beta chains sequenced from one sample in a study of blood T cell repertoires in COVID-19. Clones were read by immunoSEQ multiplex PCR, and TCRdb kept only the in-frame ones, dropping some. The sample has about 140,000 clones, about 78% seen once; the top ten hold approximately 11%. The sequencing input was peripheral blood. These receptors originate from a man in his sixties who had recovered from COVID-19.

The chain uses TRBV15 and TRBJ2-4, with D perhaps TRBD2 (5 bases). This CDR3 is 15 amino acids long. V lost 5 bases and J lost 5, with 16 bases in between. Germline CDR1 and CDR2: LNHNV and YYDKDF (reference sequence). CDR3 coding DNA: TGTGCCACCAGCGGCCTCCGGACTGCCGAAAACATTCAGTACTTC. Its translation is CATSGLRTAENIQYF.

The chain joins TRBV12-3 or TRBV12-4 to TRBJ2-7; weak D call: TRBD1 (6 bases). The CDR3 has 13 amino acids. The V and J ends lost 5 bases and 5 bases respectively, with 13 bases between them. In DNA, the CDR3 is TGTGCCAGCAGTCCGCACTACAGGGACGAGCAGTACTTC. The encoded protein is CASSPHYRDEQYF.

The chain couples TRBV19 to TRBJ1-1, with D perhaps TRBD1 (6 bases). The CDR3 runs to 14 residues. The V gene's germline CDR1 is LNHDA and CDR2 SQIVND (reference sequence). The ends were cut back, 11 bases at V and 3 bases at J, with 19 bases in the middle. The DNA of the CDR3 is TGTGCCTCCAAAGGCGACAGGAGGTACACTGAAGCTTTCTTT. This sequence encodes CASKGDRRYTEAFF.

The chain carries TRBV6-2 or TRBV6-3 and TRBJ2-1; weak D call: TRBD2 (7 bases). Germline CDR1 is MNHEY and CDR2 is SVGEGT. The length of the CDR3 is 15 residues. V lost 6 bases and J 7 bases, leaving 19 bases between the germline ends. The CDR3 loop is CASSSVEGGRNEQFF. CDR3 nucleotides: TGTGCCAGCAGCTCGGTGGAGGGGGGGAGGAATGAGCAGTTCTTC.